This is a list of T cell receptor beta chains from one sample in a study of cytomegalovirus exposure and HLA in healthy donors. The data were produced by immunoSEQ multiplex PCR, yet TCRdb's version contains in-frame clones alone and is incomplete. The sample lists roughly 250,000 clones, around 66% occurring once. Sequencing was carried out using PBMCs. The receptors here all came from a female donor in good health and CMV-seronegative. Each CDR3 is given with its conserved first and last residue. A D gene is named only where the DNA matches it firmly. Size is omitted from some rows. Given values are once, few, many or a class for expanded clones.

CDR3: CASSKRGGTLNYSEFPEAFF; DNA: TGTGCCAGCAGCAAGAGGGGGGGAACACTAAACTATTCGGAGTTCCCTGAAGCTTTCTTT; size: few; D: .; V: TRBV13; J: TRBJ1-1
CDR3: CASSSSGGGYTF; DNA: TGTGCCAGCAGCTCCTCGGGAGGGGGCTACACCTTC; size: .; D: .; V: TRBV11-3; J: TRBJ1-2
CDR3: CASSFSTSGRLSSYNEQFF; DNA: TGCGCCAGCAGTTTTTCGACTAGCGGGAGGCTTAGCTCCTACAATGAGCAGTTCTTC; size: .; D: TRBD2; V: TRBV5-1; J: TRBJ2-1
CDR3: CASSLLYGGNQPQHF; DNA: TGTGCCAGCAGCTTATTATACGGGGGCAATCAGCCCCAGCATTTT; size: .; D: .; V: TRBV7-2; J: TRBJ1-5
CDR3: CASSFKGAKASGTGELFF; DNA: TGTGCCAGCAGTTTTAAGGGGGCTAAGGCTAGCGGGACCGGGGAGCTGTTTTTT; size: .; D: .; V: TRBV27; J: TRBJ2-2
CDR3: CASSLVPGGHEQYF; DNA: TGTGCCAGCAGCTTAGTGCCGGGGGGGCACGAGCAGTACTTC; size: once; D: TRBD2; V: TRBV7-2; J: TRBJ2-7
CDR3: CASSPRTGRAEAFF; DNA: TGCGCCAGCAGCCCGAGGACAGGGAGGGCTGAAGCTTTCTTT; size: .; D: TRBD1; V: TRBV5-1; J: TRBJ1-1
CDR3: CASRAGVSQPQHF; DNA: TGTGCCAGCAGGGCAGGGGTTAGTCAGCCCCAGCATTTT; size: .; D: .; V: TRBV2; J: TRBJ1-5
CDR3: CASRPENTEAFF; DNA: TGTGCCAGCAGGCCAGAGAACACTGAAGCTTTCTTT; size: .; D: .; V: TRBV7-9; J: TRBJ1-1
CDR3: CASRQDQTGEGHYEQYF; DNA: TGCGCCAGCCGCCAAGACCAAACCGGGGAGGGCCACTACGAGCAGTACTTC; size: few; D: TRBD2; V: TRBV5-1; J: TRBJ2-7
CDR3: CASRAGGGEQYF; DNA: TGTGCCAGCAGGGCAGGGGGCGGCGAGCAGTACTTC; size: .; D: TRBD1; V: TRBV9; J: TRBJ2-7
CDR3: CASSLGDRDSYEQYF; DNA: TGCGCCAGCAGCTTGGGGGACAGGGACTCCTACGAGCAGTACTTC; size: once; D: TRBD1; V: TRBV5-1; J: TRBJ2-7
CDR3: CASSKLAGVRYEQYF; DNA: TGTGCCAGCAGCAAACTAGCGGGAGTTCGATACGAGCAGTACTTC; size: .; D: TRBD2; V: TRBV11-3; J: TRBJ2-7
CDR3: CAISRGQGYGYTF; DNA: TGTGCCATCAGCAGGGGACAGGGGTATGGCTACACCTTC; size: .; D: TRBD1; V: TRBV10-3; J: TRBJ1-2
CDR3: CASSLATSGREGGELFF; DNA: TGTGCCAGCAGCTTGGCGACTAGCGGGAGGGAAGGCGGGGAGCTGTTTTTT; size: once; D: TRBD2; V: TRBV7-9; J: TRBJ2-2
CDR3: CAWSVHRDQETQYF; DNA: TGTGCCTGGAGTGTACACAGGGACCAAGAGACCCAGTACTTC; size: few; D: .; V: TRBV30; J: TRBJ2-5
CDR3: CASSLAGGEGFDFFF; DNA: TGTGCCAGCAGCTTGGCAGGGGGCGAGGGGTTTGATTTTTTCTTT; size: .; D: TRBD1; V: TRBV5-4; J: TRBJ1-1
CDR3: CASTLGFGTRSYNEQFF; DNA: TGTGCCAGCACCCTAGGGTTTGGGACTAGGTCCTACAATGAGCAGTTCTTC; size: .; D: TRBD2; V: TRBV28; J: TRBJ2-1
CDR3: CASSIMTGYQPQHF; DNA: TGTGCCAGTAGTATCATGACAGGGTATCAGCCCCAGCATTTT; size: .; D: TRBD1; V: TRBV19; J: TRBJ1-5
CDR3: CASSWSPYSGSTDTQYF; DNA: TGTGCCAGCAGCTGGAGCCCTTATAGCGGGAGTACAGATACGCAGTATTTT; size: .; D: TRBD2; V: TRBV11-2; J: TRBJ2-3
CDR3: CASSSERGRPPFF; DNA: TGTGCCAGCAGCTCCGAGCGGGGGAGGCCACCGTTCTTC; size: .; D: .; V: TRBV12-1; J: TRBJ2-1
CDR3: CASSSTSGLIFTDTQYF; DNA: TGTGCCAGCAGCTCGACTAGCGGGCTCATTTTCACAGATACGCAGTATTTT; size: .; D: TRBD2; V: TRBV5-4; J: TRBJ2-3
CDR3: CASSVLSNTGELFF; DNA: TGTGCCAGCAGCGTCCTCTCGAACACCGGGGAGCTGTTTTTT; size: few; D: .; V: TRBV9; J: TRBJ2-2
CDR3: CASSSRTTNEKLFF; DNA: TGTGCCAGCAGCTCGCGGACAACTAATGAAAAACTGTTTTTT; size: few; D: .; V: TRBV5-4; J: TRBJ1-4
CDR3: CASSQTQGAYDQPQHF; DNA: TGTGCCAGCAGTCAAACCCAGGGGGCTTACGATCAGCCCCAGCATTTT; size: once; D: TRBD1; V: TRBV28; J: TRBJ1-5
CDR3: CASSSGTSGDTQYF; DNA: TGTGCCAGCAGCTCCGGGACTAGCGGGGATACGCAGTATTTT; size: few; D: TRBD2; V: TRBV5-4; J: TRBJ2-3
CDR3: CSSSQRQGELFF; DNA: TGTTCCAGCAGCCAAAGACAGGGGGAGCTGTTTTTT; size: .; D: .; V: TRBV7-9; J: TRBJ2-2
CDR3: CASRYQVNSNQPQHF; DNA: TGTGCCAGCCGGTATCAGGTGAATAGCAATCAGCCCCAGCATTTT; size: .; D: .; V: TRBV6-5; J: TRBJ1-5
CDR3: CASSASGTSGYEQYF; DNA: TGTGCCAGCAGTGCTTCCGGGACTAGCGGCTACGAGCAGTACTTC; size: few; D: TRBD2; V: TRBV28; J: TRBJ2-7
CDR3: CASTGTGGNEQYF; DNA: TGCGCCAGCACTGGGACAGGGGGCAACGAGCAGTACTTC; size: once; D: TRBD1; V: TRBV5-1; J: TRBJ2-7
CDR3: CASSARGNRVQETQYF; DNA: TGTGCCAGCAGTGCTAGGGGTAACAGGGTCCAAGAGACCCAGTACTTC; size: once; D: .; V: TRBV25-1; J: TRBJ2-5
CDR3: CASSLSQVRELFF; DNA: TGCGCCAGCAGCTTGTCCCAGGTTAGGGAGCTGTTTTTT; size: .; D: .; V: TRBV5-1; J: TRBJ2-2
CDR3: CASMTGSEDTQYF; DNA: TGTGCCAGTATGACAGGGTCCGAAGATACGCAGTATTTT; size: once; D: TRBD1; V: TRBV19; J: TRBJ2-3
CDR3: CASSPGREYNEQFF; DNA: TGTGCCAGCAGCCCGGGACGGGAGTACAATGAGCAGTTCTTC; size: .; D: .; V: TRBV11-3; J: TRBJ2-1
CDR3: CASSLSRQGIPYSGANVLTF; DNA: TGTGCCAGCAGTTTATCAAGACAGGGGATACCTTACTCTGGGGCCAACGTCCTGACTTTC; size: .; D: TRBD1; V: TRBV28; J: TRBJ2-6
CDR3: CAWSSVNEQFF; DNA: TGTGCCTGGAGTTCGGTTAATGAGCAGTTCTTC; size: few; D: .; V: TRBV30; J: TRBJ2-1
CDR3: CASSYSMVRPLHF; DNA: TGTGCCAGCAGTTACTCGATGGTACGGCCCCTCCACTTT; size: .; D: .; V: TRBV6-5; J: TRBJ1-6
CDR3: CASSLVAATYEQYF; DNA: TGTGCCAGCAGCTTAGTGGCGGCAACCTACGAGCAGTACTTC; size: .; D: .; V: TRBV7-9; J: TRBJ2-7
CDR3: CASNGGKHYEQYF; DNA: TGTGCCAGCAATGGAGGGAAACACTACGAGCAGTACTTC; size: .; D: .; V: TRBV2; J: TRBJ2-7
CDR3: CASSIPWAGPKDNEQFF; DNA: TGTGCCAGTAGTATTCCGTGGGCGGGACCCAAAGACAATGAGCAGTTCTTC; size: few; D: .; V: TRBV19; J: TRBJ2-1
CDR3: CASSSPLAERFYEQYF; DNA: TGTGCCAGCAGCTCCCCGTTAGCGGAGCGTTTCTACGAGCAGTACTTC; size: .; D: .; V: TRBV7-9; J: TRBJ2-7
CDR3: CASSPRTDSNQPQHF; DNA: TGTGCCAGCTCACCGCGGACAGATAGCAATCAGCCCCAGCATTTT; size: .; D: .; V: TRBV18; J: TRBJ1-5